These 26 T cell receptor beta chains share one sample of origin, sequenced in a study of T cells in Graves' hyperthyroidism and ophthalmopathy (dated by TCRdb to between 2018 and 2021). The library relied on multiplex PCR. TCRdb shows the sequencer as Illumina HiSeq 2000. TCR beta CDR3 regions were amplified from RNA transcripts. A first-round RT-PCR of the TCR CDR3 used the HTBI primer set with the Qiagen OneStep RT-PCR kit. TCRdb trimmed the raw reads at Q25, called clones with MiXCR and kept productive beta chains. Rows are combined by CDR3 protein, so each entry shows the most common genes and DNA. Here the sample has more than 500,000 distinct CDR3 sequences; 15% to 20% occur a single time. The top ten constitute around 4% of the sample. The sequencing input was blood. These receptors all stem from a woman aged 25-40 years with Graves' hyperthyroidism.

This clonotype was seen at least ten times. V is TRBV6-1 and J is TRBJ2-7, with 8 nucleotides matching TRBD2. Germline V lookup: CDR1 MNHNS, CDR2 SASEGT. This CDR3 has 12 residues. The V segment lost 4 bases and the J segment 8 bases; nucleotides outside the gene matches: 4. CDR3 in DNA: TGTGCCAGCAGTGGAATAGCGGGAAAGCAGTACTTC. It specifies CASSGIAGKQYF.

This clonotype was counted between two and nine times. The chain has TRBV29-1 and TRBJ2-7; D is possibly TRBD2 (6 bases). The CDR3 totals 16 residues. The germline V gene has CDR1 SQVTM and CDR2 ANQGSEA. Trimming removed 3 bases from V and 3 bases from J, with 21 bases in between. The CDR3 sequence is CSVEGWGVRGSYEQYF. DNA for the CDR3: TGCAGCGTTGAGGGTTGGGGGGTCCGGGGGAGCTACGAGCAGTACTTC.

This sequence joins TRBV6-2 or TRBV6-3 and TRBJ2-3; D is possibly TRBD1 or TRBD2 (5 bases each). The germline CDR1 and CDR2 sequences are MNHEY and SVGEGT. Trimming took 6 bases from V and 1 from J, leaving 17 bases between them. The CDR3 is made up of 16 amino acids. CDR3 DNA sequence: TGTGCCAGCAGACAAGGGACCCTCGAGGGCACAGATACGCAGTATTTT. Its protein is CASRQGTLEGTDTQYF.

The chain recombines TRBV20-1 with TRBJ2-2; 8 bases are shared with TRBD1. This CDR3 spans 14 amino acids. Germline values: CDR1 DFQATT, CDR2 SNEGSKA (reference sequence). With V trimmed by 5 bases and J by 3 bases, 5 bases remained unmatched. This chain's CDR3 is CSAPDRGYTGELFF. In nucleotides, the CDR3 is TGCAGTGCTCCCGACAGGGGCTACACCGGGGAGCTGTTTTTT.

This sequence joins TRBV5-4 and TRBJ2-5; D is unresolved. Trimming cost V 2 bases and J 3 bases, with 14 bases left between them. Germline CDR1 is SGHNT and CDR2 is YYREEE (reference sequence). The CDR3 runs 15 residues. The CDR3 DNA is TGTGCCAGCAGCTTTGAATTTAGACAAGAAGAGACCCAGTACTTC. Translated: CASSFEFRQEETQYF.

This clonotype was observed a handful of times. V gene TRBV20-1 combines with J gene TRBJ2-3; D possibly uses TRBD1 or TRBD2 (7 bases each). CDR1 is DFQATT, CDR2 SNEGSKA, per germline (reference sequence). CDR3 length: 15 residues. Trimming took 2 bases from V and 3 from J, leaving 15 bases between them. The CDR3 loop reads CSARLQGGGTDTQYF. CDR3 coding DNA: TGCAGTGCTAGATTGCAGGGGGGGGGTACAGATACGCAGTATTTT.

This clonotype was detected ten times or more. The rearrangement uses TRBV7-9 and TRBJ2-3; D possibly corresponds to TRBD1 (5 bases). The germline CDR1 and CDR2 sequences are SEHNR and FQNEAQ (reference sequence). The CDR3 has 13 residues. V gave up 7 bases and J gave up 4 bases, with 12 bases separating them. CDR3 region: CASKKGRSDTQYF. The CDR3, as DNA: TGTGCCAGCAAAAAGGGGCGCTCAGATACGCAGTATTTT.

This clonotype was counted many times. The chain combines TRBV24-1 with TRBJ2-3; TRBD2 matches at 8 bases. CDR1 and CDR2 (germline): KGHDR, SFDVKD. The CDR3 length is 15 residues. V gave up 3 bases and J gave up 4 bases; unmatched junction bases: 5. The CDR3 DNA reads TGTGCCACCAGTGATCCCGGAGCGGGAGCAGATACGCAGTATTTT. Translation gives CATSDPGAGADTQYF.

This clonotype has only a few counts. The V and J genes are TRBV27 and TRBJ2-7, with 12 positions matching TRBD1. This CDR3 has 14 amino acids. Germline lookup yields CDR1 MNHEY and CDR2 SMNVEV (reference sequence). CDR3 region: CVHSSGTGGDEQYF. CDR3 sequence (DNA): TGTGTACATTCATCCGGGACAGGGGGCGACGAGCAGTACTTC.

The chain joins TRBV7-8 to TRBJ2-7, with D perhaps assigned TRBD1 or TRBD2 (5 bases each). Germline V lookup: CDR1 SGHVS, CDR2 FQNEAQ. V was trimmed by 0 bases and J by 6 bases, leaving 9 bases between them. The CDR3 sequence is 13 residues long. Here the CDR3 DNA reads TGTGCCAGCAGCTTAGCCGGGACGGGCGAGCAGTACTTC. Translated, it gives CASSLAGTGEQYF. Full variable domain (missing parts from reference TRBV7-8 and TRBJ2-7): GAGVSQSPRYKVAKRGQDVALRCDPISGHVSLFWYQQALGQGPEFLTYFQNEAQLDKSGLPSDRFFAERPEGSVSTLKIQRTQQEDSAVYLCASSLAGTGEQYFGPGTRLTVT.

This clonotype has at least ten counts. Here the CDR3 reads CASSFLPSGRNEQFF. CDR3 nucleotide sequence: TGTGCCAGCAGCTTTCTTCCTAGCGGGAGGAATGAGCAGTTCTTC. V is TRBV7-3 and J is TRBJ2-1; 11 bases agree with TRBD2. From germline, CDR1 is SGHTA and CDR2 FQGTGA. This CDR3 is built from 15 residues. V lost 3 bases, J lost 7 bases, and 5 bases stayed unmatched.

This clonotype was seen a handful of times. The CDR3 is CASSRGPGLFSYEQYF. CDR3 coding DNA: TGTGCCAGCAGCCGAGGCCCGGGACTTTTCTCCTACGAGCAGTACTTC. The chain has TRBV3-1 and TRBJ2-7, with D tentatively TRBD2 (6 bases). Germline V gene data show CDR1 as LGHDT and CDR2 as YNNKEL (reference sequence). V was shortened by 4 bases and J by 0 bases, with 16 bases between the two germline ends. The CDR3 is made up of 16 amino acids.

A note on this clonotype: The junction differs from germline at one of its ends, possibly a read error. This rearrangement joins TRBV6-1 to TRBJ1-2; no firm D call. This CDR3 contains 15 residues. In germline, CDR1 is MNHNS, CDR2 SASEGT. This CDR3 reads CTSSLREGPNYGYTF. As DNA, the CDR3 is TGTACCAGCAGTCTCCGGGAAGGGCCTAACTATGGCTACACCTTC.

The chain is built from TRBV19 and TRBJ2-1; the match to TRBD1 covers 7 bases. The CDR3 has 15 amino acids. V lost 5 bases to trimming and J lost 4 bases; unmatched junction nucleotides: 8. Per germline, CDR1 LNHDA and CDR2 SQIVND (reference sequence). The CDR3 bases are TGTGCCAGTAGTGCAGGGGGAGACGGTTACAATGAGCAGTTCTTC. Its protein product is CASSAGGDGYNEQFF.

There are many counts of this clonotype. This sequence joins TRBV30 and TRBJ2-3, with 10 bases that match TRBD2. The V gene's germline CDR1 is GTSNPN and CDR2 SVGIG (reference sequence). The length of the CDR3 is 14 residues. V was pared by 3 bases and J by 5 bases, with 5 bases of the junction left unmatched. The CDR3 loop reads CAWSDGLAVDTQYF. The CDR3 bases are TGTGCCTGGAGCGACGGACTAGCGGTAGATACGCAGTATTTT.

In regard to this clonotype: A single base separates this from a much larger clone, so it may be a read error. This chain connects TRBV6-5 to TRBJ2-4; no definite D call. Trimming removed 0 bases at V and 8 bases at J, with 8 bases between. The CDR3 consists of 13 residues. Germline CDR1 is MNHEY and CDR2 is SVGAGI. In DNA form, the CDR3 reads TGTGCCAGCAGTTACTCCCTCAAGGACATTCAGTACTTC. Protein sequence: CASSYSLKDIQYF.

The chain combines TRBV2 with TRBJ1-6; D is perhaps TRBD1 (6 bases). Trimming cost V 5 bases and J 8 bases, with 13 bases left between them. Germline loops: CDR1 SNHLY, CDR2 FYNNEI. The CDR3 totals 14 residues. The CDR3: CASSSDRTDSPLHF. For the CDR3, the DNA is TGTGCCAGCAGTTCTGATAGGACAGATTCACCCCTCCACTTT.

This clonotype was seen repeatedly, ten times or more. This chain connects TRBV30 to TRBJ2-7; 7 positions agree with TRBD2. V shed 0 bases, J shed 7 bases, and the junction held 6 bases outside the gene matches. Germline V lookup: CDR1 GTSNPN, CDR2 SVGIG (reference sequence). The CDR3 runs to 13 residues. The CDR3 DNA is TGTGCCTGGAGTGTAATGGGGGGGTCGGAGCAGTACTTC. Translated: CAWSVMGGSEQYF.

The chain has TRBV27 and TRBJ2-7; perhaps D is TRBD1 or TRBD2 (6 bases each). The J call may be in error: the DNA end matches TRBJ2-1 better. The CDR3 covers 13 residues. Germline V CDR1 and CDR2: MNHEY, SMNVEV (reference sequence). The CDR3 protein is CASSFGGGYEQFF. The CDR3 nucleotides read TGTGCCAGCAGTTTCGGGGGCGGCTACGAGCAGTTCTTC.

This clonotype was observed at least ten times. V is TRBV6-1 and J is TRBJ2-5; D is possibly TRBD1 (6 bases). The CDR3 loop spans 15 amino acids. The V gene lost 4 bases and the J gene lost 2 bases, with 14 bases spanning the gap. CDR1 is MNHNS and CDR2 is SASEGT in the germline V gene. The CDR3 DNA reads as TGTGCCAGCAGTGGCGGACAGACGCAACAAGAGACCCAGTACTTC. It encodes CASSGGQTQQETQYF.

This clonotype was picked up a small number of times. This rearrangement joins TRBV6-6 to TRBJ2-1, with TRBD2 matching over 9 bases. This CDR3 has 17 residues. CDR1 is MNHNY and CDR2 is SVGAGI in the germline V gene (reference sequence). Trimming removed 2 bases from V and 4 bases from J; junction bases left unmatched: 9. The CDR3 DNA sequence: TGTGCCAGCAGTTACGATGTAGCGGGAGCATATTACAATGAGCAGTTCTTC. This codes for CASSYDVAGAYYNEQFF.

On this clonotype itself: Its ends do not fully match the called genes, so a read error is possible. The chain recombines TRBV2 with TRBJ2-1; D possibly corresponds to TRBD1 (6 bases). The CDR3 covers 15 residues. Germline CDR1 reads SNHLY; CDR2 reads FYNNEI. The CDR3 spells CASSRGRGASGEQCF. The CDR3 DNA reads as TGTGCCAGCTCAAGAGGCAGGGGTGCCTCTGGGGAGCAGTGCTTC.

This clonotype was observed many times. The rearrangement uses TRBV30 and TRBJ1-5, with 7 bases fitting TRBD1. Germline CDR1 is GTSNPN and CDR2 is SVGIG (reference sequence). This CDR3 spans 14 amino acids. The trim removed 3 bases at V and 6 bases at J, leaving 8 bases unmatched. The DNA for the CDR3 is TGTGCCTGGAGCCGAGGGGGCGGTGGTCAGCCCCAGCATTTT. Amino acid sequence: CAWSRGGGGQPQHF.

Notes on this clonotype: One end of the junction does not line up with germline, which may come from a read error. This chain joins TRBV10-3 and TRBJ1-3; D uncertain. The CDR3 is 14 residues long. Germline CDR1 is ENHRY and CDR2 is SYGVKD. The CDR3 loop reads CAISQIGPGNTIYF. The DNA of the CDR3 is TGTGCCATCAGTCAAATAGGGCCTGGCAACACCATATATTTT.

The sample holds many counts of this clonotype. This sequence joins TRBV6-2 or TRBV6-3 and TRBJ1-5; possible D gene TRBD1, 5 bases. This CDR3 comprises 15 residues. Germline-derived CDR1 and CDR2 are MNHEY and SVGEGT. The V gene lost 0 bases and the J gene lost 4 bases, with 10 bases spanning the gap. CDR3 in amino acids: CASSYSIGANQPQHF. DNA for the CDR3: TGTGCCAGCAGTTACTCGATAGGGGCTAATCAGCCCCAGCATTTT.

The chain carries TRBV5-1 and TRBJ2-1; 7 positions match TRBD2. This CDR3 has 15 amino acids. Germline CDR1 SGHRS, CDR2 YFSETQ. With V trimmed by 4 bases and J by 5 bases, 9 bases remained unmatched. The CDR3 loop reads CASSPWEGDHNEQFF. CDR3 coding DNA: TGCGCCAGCAGCCCCTGGGAGGGCGACCACAATGAGCAGTTCTTC.